This record looks at one TCR beta chain sequence and its context. Antigen unknown. The ends were cut back, 6 bases at V and 13 bases at J, with 31 bases in the middle. This CDR3 is built from 17 residues. This record comes from a study of blood T cells in healthy people across ages. Whole-study findings and limits: The study could not conclusively compare naive and antigen-experienced cells, given its unsorted PBMCs. There were more naive CD4+ cells and higher diversity in long-lived donors than in aged donors.

Primers used in a second PCR of about 7 to 12 cycles were a sample-barcoded 5' primer and a J-beta primer mix. MiXCR, applied by TCRdb to the 5' RACE reads, yields one record per CDR3 protein. The sample contains around 1.7 million distinct CDR3 sequences, 25% to 30% of which appear only once. V is TRBV12-3 or TRBV12-4 and J is TRBJ2-4, with D perhaps matching TRBD1 or TRBD2 (6 bases each). The sequence was collected from a woman under 40 in good health. Sequenced material: blood. The CDR3 nucleotides are TGTGCCAGCAGCACCAAAAAGGGGGGTACCGTCCCCAATGAGCAGTACTTC. Its protein is CASSTKKGGTVPNEQYF.